The 15 T cell receptor beta chains reported below all come from one sample, sequenced in a study of multiple sclerosis patients with progressive multifocal leukoencephalopathy. Time point defined: time of PML onset. Measured with immunoSEQ multiplex PCR; TCRdb has only the in-frame clones, and not every one. Of tens of thousands of clones in the sample, 75% to 90% are singletons; the top ten hold 12%. The sample consisted of PBMCs, taken from a patient treated with natalizumab. These receptors were collected from a woman in her thirties with progressive multifocal leukoencephalopathy.

This chain connects TRBV7-8 to TRBJ1-5, with 9 positions matching TRBD1. V gave up 5 bases and J gave up 7 bases; unmatched junction bases: 6. CDR3 length: 14 amino acids. Germline V lookup: CDR1 SGHVS, CDR2 FQNEAQ. This CDR3 reads CASSPGQGLQPQHF. CDR3 coding DNA: TGTGCCAGCAGCCCGGGACAGGGTTTGCAGCCCCAGCATTTT. Together with reference TRBV7-8 and TRBJ1-5, the CDR3 gives the full variable domain: GAGVSQSPRYKVAKRGQDVALRCDPISGHVSLFWYQQALGQGPEFLTYFQNEAQLDKSGLPSDRFFAERPEGSVSTLKIQRTQQEDSAVYLCASSPGQGLQPQHFGDGTRLSIL.

V gene TRBV6-5 combines with J gene TRBJ2-7, with D maybe TRBD2 (6 bases). The germline gives CDR1 MNHEY, CDR2 SVGAGI. Trimming took off 2 bases at V and 6 bases at J, with 11 bases between the two ends. CDR3 size: 13 residues. The CDR3 DNA reads TGTGCCAGCAGTTACCGCGCGGAGGGCGAGCAGTACTTC. Translating it yields CASSYRAEGEQYF.

This chain connects TRBV5-8 to TRBJ1-1; 7 nucleotides match TRBD1. Per germline, CDR1 SGHTS and CDR2 YDEGEE. This CDR3 is 17 amino acids long. The junction had 10 bases not matched to a gene; V was cut back by 0 bases and J by 2 bases. In DNA, the CDR3 is TGTGCCAGCAGCTTGGAAGGGGGACAGATCCTTAACACTGAAGCTTTCTTT. The encoded protein is CASSLEGGQILNTEAFF.

The gene calls are TRBV28 and TRBJ1-5; a weak D match, TRBD1 (5 bases). This CDR3 is 17 amino acids long. V was cut by 6 bases and J by 1 base, with 19 bases left in between. CDR1 MDHEN and CDR2 SYDVKM come from the germline V gene. The CDR3 here is CASRRQGTGVSNQPQHF. The CDR3 DNA follows: TGTGCCAGCAGGAGGCAGGGTACTGGGGTGAGCAATCAGCCCCAGCATTTT.

The V call is TRBV4-2, the J call TRBJ1-2, with TRBD1 identical over 10 bases. The ends lost 3 bases at V and 8 bases at J; junction bases unmatched: 12. The CDR3 covers 16 residues. Looked up from germline, CDR1 is LGHNA and CDR2 is YNFKEQ. The CDR3 sequence: CASSHPPTGQGGGYTF. The CDR3 DNA sequence: TGTGCCAGCAGCCACCCCCCAACCGGACAGGGGGGAGGCTACACCTTC.

A remark on this clone: In the same sample, other DNA sequences code for this CDR3. The chain combines TRBV29-1 with TRBJ1-1; D not resolved. Germline V gene sequence: CDR1 SQVTM, CDR2 ANQGSEA. This CDR3 region has 13 residues. Trimming took 4 bases from V and 0 from J, leaving 9 bases between them. CDR3 amino acids: CSVAGALNTEAFF. The CDR3 DNA reads TGCAGCGTTGCGGGAGCCTTGAACACTGAAGCTTTCTTT.

The chain joins TRBV4-1 to TRBJ1-1, with unresolved D. CDR3 length: 14 residues. The V end was cut by 4 bases, the J end by 5 bases, with 14 bases between. Germline loops: CDR1 MGHRA, CDR2 YSYEKL. CDR3 nucleotide sequence: TGCGCCAGCAGCCCATCTAGGGCGCGTACTGAAGCTTTCTTT. It yields the protein CASSPSRARTEAFF.

This rearrangement joins TRBV2 to TRBJ1-2; tentatively, D is TRBD1 (5 bases). CDR3 length: 14 amino acids. Germline values: CDR1 SNHLY, CDR2 FYNNEI. With 4 bases removed from V and 4 bases from J, the gap between germline ends came to 13 bases. The CDR3 loop is CASSVGGVLYGYTF. CDR3 in DNA: TGTGCCAGCAGTGTGGGAGGGGTCCTCTATGGCTACACCTTC.

Here the CDR3 reads CASSPRQGLDYGYTF. In DNA form, the CDR3 reads TGTGCCAGCAGCCCGCGACAGGGATTAGACTATGGCTACACCTTC. The chain recombines TRBV13 with TRBJ1-2; 7 bases align to TRBD1. CDR1 is PRHDT and CDR2 is FYEKMQ in the germline V gene (reference sequence). Trimming removed 5 bases from V and 3 bases from J; junction bases left unmatched: 9. There are 15 residues in the CDR3.

The V and J genes are TRBV7-9 and TRBJ2-1; D may correspond to TRBD1 or TRBD2 (6 bases each). Between the trimmed V and J ends, which lost 3 bases and 3 bases, there was a span of 12 bases. There are 15 residues in the CDR3. From germline, CDR1 is SEHNR and CDR2 FQNEAQ (reference sequence). The CDR3 DNA is TGTGCCAGCAGCTTGGACGGAGGGGGCTACAATGAGCAGTTCTTC. Encoded protein: CASSLDGGGYNEQFF.

This chain joins TRBV6-1 and TRBJ2-4, with 8 positions matching TRBD2. The CDR3 has 15 amino acids. The ends lost 7 bases at V and 1 base at J; junction bases unmatched: 6. Germline lookup yields CDR1 MNHNS and CDR2 SASEGT. The CDR3 DNA is TGTGCCAGCACCCGGGGGGGATCGGCCAAAAACATTCAGTACTTC. Translating it yields CASTRGGSAKNIQYF.

The chain couples TRBV10-3 to TRBJ2-7, with a tentative D call TRBD2 (6 bases). This CDR3 comprises 16 residues. Germline CDR1 reads ENHRY; CDR2 reads SYGVKD. With 4 bases removed from V and 0 bases from J, the gap between germline ends came to 16 bases. As DNA, the CDR3 is TGTGCCATCAGTGGGGGAGGAGCGGGCGGCTCCTACGAGCAGTACTTC. Its translation: CAISGGGAGGSYEQYF.

The V gene is TRBV30, the J gene TRBJ1-1; 7 nucleotides line up with TRBD1. Germline CDR1 is GTSNPN and CDR2 is SVGIG (reference sequence). The length of the CDR3 is 15 residues. J lost 3 bases, V lost 2 bases, and 9 bases had no gene match. This CDR3 is CAWSPWDRGHTEAFF. The CDR3 coding sequence is TGTGCCTGGAGTCCCTGGGACAGAGGGCACACTGAAGCTTTCTTT.

The chain employs TRBV28 and TRBJ2-1; TRBD1 agrees at 10 bases. The ends lost 6 bases at V and 2 bases at J; junction bases unmatched: 4. Germline V lookup: CDR1 MDHEN, CDR2 SYDVKM. The CDR3 runs to 15 residues. The DNA for the CDR3 is TGTGCCAGCAGCTCCGGGACAGGGGCCTACAATGAGCAGTTCTTC. Translating gives CASSSGTGAYNEQFF.

The chain recombines TRBV5-1 with TRBJ2-3, with 10 bases lining up with TRBD2. CDR3 length equals 15 residues. After removal of 5 bases from V and 8 bases from J, the junction contained 11 bases not matched to a gene. Looked up from germline, CDR1 is SGHRS and CDR2 is YFSETQ. This chain's CDR3 is CASSSVPSGGGTQYF. DNA of the CDR3: TGCGCCAGCAGTTCAGTTCCTAGCGGGGGAGGTACGCAGTATTTT.